This TCR beta chain was profiled in a study of human T cells and chemical hapten exposure. Specified time point: patch test 3, about 24 weeks after DPC sensitization. As for treatment: therapeutic diphenylcyclopropenone sensitization with weekly scalp DPC. This clonotype has only a few counts. Separate cDNA molecules received unique molecular identifiers, which the library attached to them. TCRdb reprocessed the RACE reads via MiXCR and lists one record per CDR3 protein. The sample carries some 170,000 distinct CDR3 sequences, about a quarter recorded once. The material sequenced was whole blood, taken in connection with sensitization to the hapten diphenylcyclopropenone (DPC). The receptor comes from a young woman with alopecia areata. Some clones in this sample may be carry-over from other donors' samples.

As DNA, the CDR3 is TGTGCCAGCAGCTTAGGCCAGGGAAGCAATCAGCCCCAGCATTTT. Its protein product is CASSLGQGSNQPQHF. The J gene is TRBJ1-5, the V gene TRBV7-9; D is possibly TRBD1 (5 bases). The CDR3 has 15 residues. Germline V gene data show CDR1 as SEHNR and CDR2 as FQNEAQ (reference sequence). V was shortened by 1 base and J by 1 base, with 8 bases between the two germline ends.